Shown below are 13 T cell receptor beta chains from a single sample sequenced in a study of T cells after somatic rescue of genetic block. TCRdb's copy holds only in-frame clones and misses some; the assay was immunoSEQ multiplex PCR. Seen here are about 10,000 clones, around 70% observed once, and the top ten hold about 20%. The material sequenced was peripheral blood mononuclear cells (PBMCs). These receptors all come from a boy aged 5 to 17.

This chain connects TRBV28 to TRBJ2-7, with D possibly called TRBD1 or TRBD2 (5 bases each). Germline values: CDR1 MDHEN, CDR2 SYDVKM. V lost 6 bases and J 0 bases, leaving 12 bases between the germline ends. CDR3 length equals 14 residues. The CDR3 DNA is TGTGCCAGCAGCCCCGGGACGGTCTCCTACGAGCAGTACTTC. Amino acid sequence: CASSPGTVSYEQYF.

In its sample, this clone is medium-sized. V and J are TRBV5-4 and TRBJ2-3, with 7 bases fitting TRBD2. Germline loops: CDR1 SGHNT, CDR2 YYREEE (reference sequence). This CDR3 has 16 amino acids. The ends lost 4 bases at V and 6 bases at J; junction bases unmatched: 14. In nucleotides, the CDR3 is TGTGCCAGCAGCCTCGGGGGGAGGGCCCCATCGGATACGCAGTATTTT. Translation: CASSLGGRAPSDTQYF.

The chain links TRBV2 to TRBJ2-5, with 10 bases fitting TRBD2. The end of the DNA is better explained by TRBJ2-7, so the J call may be wrong. CDR3 length equals 15 residues. Germline CDR1 and CDR2: SNHLY and FYNNEI. For the CDR3, the DNA is TGTGCCAGCAGTGAAGAAGCGGGGGGGCCCCACGAGCAGTACTTC. This translates into CASSEEAGGPHEQYF.

The gene calls are TRBV7-2 and TRBJ1-2; TRBD1 is a possible D gene (6 bases). The CDR3 length is 16 residues. V was pared by 4 bases and J by 0 bases, with 15 bases between. Germline values: CDR1 SGHTA, CDR2 FQGNSA. CDR3: CASSSESGQANYGYTF. The CDR3 DNA is TGTGCCAGCAGCTCCGAGTCGGGACAAGCTAACTATGGCTACACCTTC.

The CDR3 here is CASSGRQGLQETQYF. The CDR3 nucleotides read TGCGCCAGCAGTGGGAGACAGGGCCTCCAAGAGACCCAGTACTTC. The rearrangement links TRBV10-2 to TRBJ2-5; 7 nucleotides line up with TRBD1. The V and J ends lost 4 bases and 1 base, in that order; junction bases with no gene match: 6. CDR1 is WSHSY, CDR2 SAAADI, per germline. The CDR3 has 15 residues.

In its sample, this clone is large. J is TRBJ2-6 and V is TRBV28, with D unresolved. V dropped 3 bases and J dropped 0 bases, with 12 bases sitting between them. In germline, CDR1 is MDHEN, CDR2 SYDVKM. The CDR3 covers 17 residues. CDR3: CASSFPWQDSGANVLTF. In nucleotides, the CDR3 is TGTGCCAGCAGTTTCCCTTGGCAGGACTCTGGGGCCAACGTCCTGACTTTC.

This chain links TRBV7-9 with TRBJ1-2; 11 bases line up with TRBD1. CDR3 length: 17 residues. Per the germline V gene, CDR1 is SEHNR and CDR2 is FQNEAQ (reference sequence). Losses at the gene ends were 5 bases for V and 4 bases for J; bases not matched to a gene: 12. CDR3 sequence reads: CASSPPPGQGGGYGYTF. CDR3 DNA sequence: TGTGCCAGCAGCCCTCCCCCGGGACAGGGGGGGGGCTATGGCTACACCTTC. Supplemented by reference TRBV7-9 and TRBJ1-2, the full variable domain reads DTGVSQNPRHKITKRGQNVTFRCDPISEHNRLYWYRQTLGQGPEFLTYFQNEAQLEKSRLLSDRFSAERPKGSFSTLEIQRTEQGDSAMYLCASSPPPGQGGGYGYTFGSGTRLTVV.

Only a few counts were recorded for this clone. The V and J genes are TRBV7-9 and TRBJ2-7, with D possibly TRBD1 on 6 matching bases. The CDR3 length is 12 residues. Per the germline V gene, CDR1 is SEHNR and CDR2 is FQNEAQ (reference sequence). Trimming took 5 bases from V and 5 from J, leaving 10 bases between them. The CDR3 coding sequence is TGTGCCAGCAGCCCTAACAGGGACGAGCAGTACTTC. Protein: CASSPNRDEQYF.

Comments on this clone: A clone one base away is much larger, so this may be a read error. Other DNA sequences in the sample encode the same CDR3. This chain joins TRBV5-1 and TRBJ2-7, with D uncertain. This CDR3 comprises 14 residues. CDR1 is SGHRS and CDR2 is YFSETQ in the germline V gene. CDR3 amino acids: CASSLFQESMRQYF. Written as DNA, the CDR3 is TGCGCTAGCAGCTTGTTCCAGGAGTCCATGCGGCAGTACTTC.

V usage is TRBV6-4 and J usage is TRBJ1-5; 7 bases are shared with TRBD1. CDR3 length: 18 residues. Germline-derived CDR1 and CDR2 are MRHNA and SNTAGT. The V and J ends lost 4 bases and 9 bases, in that order; junction bases with no gene match: 21. Here the CDR3 reads CASSAFRDSWFHSSPQHF. CDR3 sequence (DNA): TGTGCCAGCAGTGCTTTCCGGGACAGTTGGTTCCACAGTTCGCCCCAGCATTTT.

The gene calls are TRBV5-1 and TRBJ2-5; 8 nucleotides align to TRBD2. The CDR3 runs 14 residues. Germline assignment: CDR1 SGHRS and CDR2 YFSETQ. The V segment lost 4 bases and the J segment 2 bases; nucleotides outside the gene matches: 4. The CDR3 DNA is TGCGCCAGCAGCCTGCTAGCGGGTCAAGAGACCCAGTACTTC. This translates into CASSLLAGQETQYF.

V gene TRBV6-1 combines with J gene TRBJ2-3, with no clear D. Germline-derived CDR1 and CDR2 are MNHNS and SASEGT. V lost 2 bases and J 2 bases, leaving 2 bases between the germline ends. The CDR3 covers 12 residues. CDR3 protein: CASSELTDTQYF. Here the CDR3 DNA reads TGTGCCAGCAGTGAACTCACAGATACGCAGTATTTT.

This clone has only a few counts. DNA for the CDR3: TGCGCCAGCAGCTTATCAAAGGGGGACCCCTACGAGCAGTACTTC. It is translated as CASSLSKGDPYEQYF. This sequence joins TRBV5-1 and TRBJ2-7; a weak D match, TRBD1 (6 bases). Looked up from germline, CDR1 is SGHRS and CDR2 is YFSETQ. V lost 2 bases and J 2 bases, leaving 14 bases between the germline ends. The CDR3 covers 15 residues.